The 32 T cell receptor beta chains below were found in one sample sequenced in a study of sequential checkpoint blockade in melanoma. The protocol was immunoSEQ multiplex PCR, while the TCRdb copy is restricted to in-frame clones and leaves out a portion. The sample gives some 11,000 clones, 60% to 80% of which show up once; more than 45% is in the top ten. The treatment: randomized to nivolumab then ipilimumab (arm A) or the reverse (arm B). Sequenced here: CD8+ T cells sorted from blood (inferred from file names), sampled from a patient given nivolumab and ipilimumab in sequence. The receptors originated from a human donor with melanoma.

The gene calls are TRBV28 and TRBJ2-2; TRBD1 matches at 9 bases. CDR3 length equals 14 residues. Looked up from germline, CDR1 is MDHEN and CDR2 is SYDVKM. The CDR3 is CASGTGRFSGELFF. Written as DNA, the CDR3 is TGTGCTTCCGGGACAGGGAGGTTCAGCGGGGAGCTGTTTTTT.

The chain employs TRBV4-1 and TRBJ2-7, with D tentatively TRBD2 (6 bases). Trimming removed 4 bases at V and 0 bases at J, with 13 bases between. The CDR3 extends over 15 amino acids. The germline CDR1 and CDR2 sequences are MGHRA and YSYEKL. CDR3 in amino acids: CASSPILASSYEQYF. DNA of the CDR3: TGCGCCAGCAGCCCCATACTAGCATCCTCCTACGAGCAGTACTTC.

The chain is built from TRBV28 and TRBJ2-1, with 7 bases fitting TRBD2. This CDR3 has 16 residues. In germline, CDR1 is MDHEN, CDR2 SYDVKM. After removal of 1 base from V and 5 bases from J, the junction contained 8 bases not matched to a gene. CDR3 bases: TGTGCCAGCAGTTTATATCGCGGGGGAGCCAACAATGAGCAGTTCTTC. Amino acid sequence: CASSLYRGGANNEQFF. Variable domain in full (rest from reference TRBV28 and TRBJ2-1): DVKVTQSSRYLVKRTGEKVFLECVQDMDHENMFWYRQDPGLGLRLIYFSYDVKMKEKGDIPEGYSVSREKKERFSLILESASTNQTSMYLCASSLYRGGANNEQFFGPGTRLTVL.

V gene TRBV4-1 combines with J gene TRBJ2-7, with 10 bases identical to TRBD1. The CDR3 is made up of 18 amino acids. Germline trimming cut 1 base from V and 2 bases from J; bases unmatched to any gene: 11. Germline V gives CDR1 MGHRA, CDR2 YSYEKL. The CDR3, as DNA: TGCGCCAGCAGCCAAGGGCCTATCGGACAGGGGGGGACCTACGAGCAGTACTTC. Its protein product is CASSQGPIGQGGTYEQYF.

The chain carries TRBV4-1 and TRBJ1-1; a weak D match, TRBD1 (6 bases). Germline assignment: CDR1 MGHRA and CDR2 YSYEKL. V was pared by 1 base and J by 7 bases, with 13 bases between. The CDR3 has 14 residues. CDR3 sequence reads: CASSQASGGDEAFF. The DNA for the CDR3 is TGCGCCAGCAGCCAAGCCTCGGGGGGCGATGAAGCTTTCTTT.

As DNA, the CDR3 is TGTGCCAGCAGCCAAAAGTATATACAGGGGAGTGGTGAAGCTTTCTTT. It yields the protein CASSQKYIQGSGEAFF. The V call is TRBV4-2, the J call TRBJ1-1, with 7 bases aligning to TRBD1. The CDR3 has 16 amino acids. CDR1 LGHNA and CDR2 YNFKEQ come from the germline V gene. V lost 2 bases, J lost 7 bases, and 13 bases stayed unmatched.

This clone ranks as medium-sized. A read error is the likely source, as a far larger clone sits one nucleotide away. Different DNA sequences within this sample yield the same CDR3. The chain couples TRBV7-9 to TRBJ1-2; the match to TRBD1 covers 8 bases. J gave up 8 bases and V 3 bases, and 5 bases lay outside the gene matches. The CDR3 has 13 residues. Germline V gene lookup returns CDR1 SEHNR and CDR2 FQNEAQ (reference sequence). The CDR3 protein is CASSLAGGWGYTF. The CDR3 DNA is TGTGCCAGCAGCTTGGCAGGGGGCTGGGGCTACACCTTC.

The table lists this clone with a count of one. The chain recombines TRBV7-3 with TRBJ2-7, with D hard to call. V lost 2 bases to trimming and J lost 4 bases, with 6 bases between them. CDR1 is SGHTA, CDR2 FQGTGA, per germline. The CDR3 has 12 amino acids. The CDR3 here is CASSLSGYEQYF. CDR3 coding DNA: TGTGCCAGCAGCTTATCGGGTTACGAGCAGTACTTC.

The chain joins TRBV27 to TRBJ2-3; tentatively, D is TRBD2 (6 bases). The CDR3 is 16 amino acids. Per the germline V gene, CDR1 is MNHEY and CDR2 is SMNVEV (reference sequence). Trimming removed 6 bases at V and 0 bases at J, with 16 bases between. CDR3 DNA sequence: TGTGCCAGCAGCTCCTTAGGGGCGGGAAGCACAGATACGCAGTATTTT. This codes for CASSSLGAGSTDTQYF.

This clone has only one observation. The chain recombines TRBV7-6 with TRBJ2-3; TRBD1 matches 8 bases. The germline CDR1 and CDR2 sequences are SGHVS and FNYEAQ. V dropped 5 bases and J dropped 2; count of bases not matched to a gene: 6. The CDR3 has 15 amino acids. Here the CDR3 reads CASSRRQGNTDTQYF. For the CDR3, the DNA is TGTGCCAGCAGCCGCAGACAGGGGAACACAGATACGCAGTATTTT.

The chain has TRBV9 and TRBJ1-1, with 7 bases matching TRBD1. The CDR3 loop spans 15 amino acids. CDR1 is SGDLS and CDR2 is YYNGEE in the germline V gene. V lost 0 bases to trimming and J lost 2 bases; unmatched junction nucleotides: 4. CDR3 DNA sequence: TGTGCCAGCAGCGTAGAGGGGGCCAGTAACACTGAAGCTTTCTTT. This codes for CASSVEGASNTEAFF.

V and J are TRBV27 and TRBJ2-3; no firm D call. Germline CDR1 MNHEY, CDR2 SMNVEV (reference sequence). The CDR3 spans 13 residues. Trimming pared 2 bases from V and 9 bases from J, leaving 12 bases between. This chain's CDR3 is CASSLRGPHTQYF. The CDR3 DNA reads TGTGCCAGCAGTTTAAGAGGCCCCCACACGCAGTATTTT.

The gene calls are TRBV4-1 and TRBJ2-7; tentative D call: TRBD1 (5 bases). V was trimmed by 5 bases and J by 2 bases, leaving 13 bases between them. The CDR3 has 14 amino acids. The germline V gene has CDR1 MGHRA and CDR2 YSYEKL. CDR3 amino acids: CASSYQGIAYEQYF. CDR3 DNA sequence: TGCGCCAGCAGCTACCAGGGTATCGCCTACGAGCAGTACTTC.

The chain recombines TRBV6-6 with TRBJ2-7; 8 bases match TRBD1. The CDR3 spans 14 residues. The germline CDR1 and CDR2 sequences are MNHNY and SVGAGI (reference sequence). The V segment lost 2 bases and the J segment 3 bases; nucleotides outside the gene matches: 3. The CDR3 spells CASSYGTGGYEQYF. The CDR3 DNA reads TGTGCCAGCAGTTACGGGACAGGAGGCTACGAGCAGTACTTC.

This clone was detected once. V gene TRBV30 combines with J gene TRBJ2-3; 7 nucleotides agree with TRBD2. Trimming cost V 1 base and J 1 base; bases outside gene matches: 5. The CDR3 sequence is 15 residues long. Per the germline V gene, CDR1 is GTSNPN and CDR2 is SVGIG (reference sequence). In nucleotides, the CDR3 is TGTGCCTGGAGTGCCGTGGGGGGGGGCACAGATACGCAGTATTTT. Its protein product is CAWSAVGGGTDTQYF.

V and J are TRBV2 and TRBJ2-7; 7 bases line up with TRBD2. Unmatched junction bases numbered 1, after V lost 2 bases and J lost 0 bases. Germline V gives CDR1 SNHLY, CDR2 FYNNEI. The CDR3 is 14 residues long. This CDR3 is CASSELAASYEQYF. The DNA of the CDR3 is TGTGCCAGCAGTGAACTAGCGGCCTCCTACGAGCAGTACTTC.

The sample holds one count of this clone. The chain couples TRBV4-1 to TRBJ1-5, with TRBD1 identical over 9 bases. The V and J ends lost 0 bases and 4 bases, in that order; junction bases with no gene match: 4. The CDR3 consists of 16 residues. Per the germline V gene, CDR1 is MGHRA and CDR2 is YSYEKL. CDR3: CASSQEKQGANQPQHF. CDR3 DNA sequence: TGCGCCAGCAGCCAAGAAAAACAGGGGGCAAATCAGCCCCAGCATTTT.

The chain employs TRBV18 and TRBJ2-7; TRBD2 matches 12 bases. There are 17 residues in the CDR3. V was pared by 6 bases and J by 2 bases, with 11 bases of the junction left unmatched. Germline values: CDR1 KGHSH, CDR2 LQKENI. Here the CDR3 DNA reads TGTGCCAGCTCCCCTGGGACTAGCGGGCCAACCGCCTACGAGCAGTACTTC. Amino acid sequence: CASSPGTSGPTAYEQYF.

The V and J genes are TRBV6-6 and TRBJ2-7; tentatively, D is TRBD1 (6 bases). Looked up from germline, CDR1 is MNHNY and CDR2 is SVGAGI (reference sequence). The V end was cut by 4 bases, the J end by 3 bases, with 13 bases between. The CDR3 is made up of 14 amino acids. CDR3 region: CASSFTGTNYEQYF. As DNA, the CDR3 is TGTGCCAGCAGTTTTACCGGGACAAACTACGAGCAGTACTTC.

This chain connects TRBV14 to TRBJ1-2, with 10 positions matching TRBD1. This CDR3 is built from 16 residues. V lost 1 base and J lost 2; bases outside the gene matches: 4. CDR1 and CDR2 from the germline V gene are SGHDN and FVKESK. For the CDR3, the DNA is TGTGCCAGCAGCCAAGTAGGGGGACAGGGGAACTATGGCTACACCTTC. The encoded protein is CASSQVGGQGNYGYTF.

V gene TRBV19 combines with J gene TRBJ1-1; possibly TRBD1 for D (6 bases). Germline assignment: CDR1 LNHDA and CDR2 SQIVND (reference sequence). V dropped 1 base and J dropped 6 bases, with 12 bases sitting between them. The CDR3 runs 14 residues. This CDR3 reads CASSIGGQTAEAFF. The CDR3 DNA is TGTGCCAGTAGTATAGGGGGGCAGACGGCTGAAGCTTTCTTT. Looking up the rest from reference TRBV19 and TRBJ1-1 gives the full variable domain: DGGITQSPKYLFRKEGQNVTLSCEQNLNHDAMYWYRQDPGQGLRLIYYSQIVNDFQKGDIAEGYSVSREKKESFPLTVTSAQKNPTAFYLCASSIGGQTAEAFFGQGTRLTVV.

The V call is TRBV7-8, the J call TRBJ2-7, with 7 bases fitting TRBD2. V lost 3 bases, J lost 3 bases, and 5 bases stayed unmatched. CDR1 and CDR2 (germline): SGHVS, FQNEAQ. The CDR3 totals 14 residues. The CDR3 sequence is CASSFGGGVYEQYF. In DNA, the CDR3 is TGTGCCAGCAGCTTTGGGGGAGGGGTCTACGAGCAGTACTTC.

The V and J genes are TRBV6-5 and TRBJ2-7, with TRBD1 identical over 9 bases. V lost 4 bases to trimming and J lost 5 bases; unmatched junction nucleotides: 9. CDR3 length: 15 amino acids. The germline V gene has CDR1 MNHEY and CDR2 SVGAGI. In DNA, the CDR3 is TGTGCCAGCAGTTCCCCGGGGACAGGGTGGCACGAGCAGTACTTC. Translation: CASSSPGTGWHEQYF.

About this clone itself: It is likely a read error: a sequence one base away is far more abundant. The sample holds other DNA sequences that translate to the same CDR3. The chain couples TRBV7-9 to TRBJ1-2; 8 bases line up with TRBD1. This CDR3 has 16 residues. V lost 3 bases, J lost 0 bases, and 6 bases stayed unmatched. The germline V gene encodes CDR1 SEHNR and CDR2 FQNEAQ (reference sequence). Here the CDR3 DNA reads TGTGCCAGCAGCTTCGCAGGGGGCTATCCTAACTATGGCTACACCTTC. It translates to CASSFAGGYPNYGYTF.

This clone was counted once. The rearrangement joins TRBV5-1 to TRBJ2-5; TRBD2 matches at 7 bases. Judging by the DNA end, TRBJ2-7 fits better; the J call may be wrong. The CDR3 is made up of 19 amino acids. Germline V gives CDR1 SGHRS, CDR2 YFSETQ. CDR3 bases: TGCGCCAGCAGCTTGTTCTGGTCTGGGAGCGGGGAGAGCTCCTACGAGCAGTACTTC. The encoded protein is CASSLFWSGSGESSYEQYF.

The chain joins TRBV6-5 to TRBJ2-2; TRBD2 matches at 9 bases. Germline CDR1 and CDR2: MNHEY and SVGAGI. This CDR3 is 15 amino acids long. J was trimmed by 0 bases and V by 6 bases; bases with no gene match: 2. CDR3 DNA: TGTGCCAGCAGGGAGCGGGGGGCGAACACCGGGGAGCTGTTTTTT. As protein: CASRERGANTGELFF.

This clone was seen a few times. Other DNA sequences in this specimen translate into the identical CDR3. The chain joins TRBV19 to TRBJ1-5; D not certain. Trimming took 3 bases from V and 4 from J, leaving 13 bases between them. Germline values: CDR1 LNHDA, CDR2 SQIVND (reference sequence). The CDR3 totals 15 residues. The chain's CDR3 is CASSIASVGNQPQHF. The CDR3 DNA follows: TGTGCCAGTAGTATCGCCAGCGTTGGGAATCAGCCCCAGCATTTT.

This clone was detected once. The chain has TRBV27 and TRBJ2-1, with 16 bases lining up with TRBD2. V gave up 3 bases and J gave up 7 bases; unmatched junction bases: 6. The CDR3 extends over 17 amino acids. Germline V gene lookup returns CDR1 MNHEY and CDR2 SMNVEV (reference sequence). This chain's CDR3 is CASSLGGLAGGFNEQFF. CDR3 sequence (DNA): TGTGCCAGCAGTTTGGGGGGACTAGCGGGGGGGTTTAATGAGCAGTTCTTC.

The CDR3 DNA sequence: TGTGCCAGCAGCGCCCGGACAGGGCCTACCTACGAGCAGTACTTC. Protein: CASSARTGPTYEQYF. The V gene is TRBV9, the J gene TRBJ2-7; 8 bases are shared with TRBD1. The CDR3 runs to 15 residues. J gave up 2 bases and V 3 bases, and 7 bases lay outside the gene matches. CDR1 and CDR2 from the germline V gene are SGDLS and YYNGEE.

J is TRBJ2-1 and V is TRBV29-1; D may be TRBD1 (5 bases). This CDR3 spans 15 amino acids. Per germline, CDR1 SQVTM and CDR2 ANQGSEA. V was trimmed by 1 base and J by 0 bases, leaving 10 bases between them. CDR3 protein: CSVEGWGSSYNEQFF. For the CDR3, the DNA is TGCAGCGTTGAAGGTTGGGGCAGCTCCTACAATGAGCAGTTCTTC.

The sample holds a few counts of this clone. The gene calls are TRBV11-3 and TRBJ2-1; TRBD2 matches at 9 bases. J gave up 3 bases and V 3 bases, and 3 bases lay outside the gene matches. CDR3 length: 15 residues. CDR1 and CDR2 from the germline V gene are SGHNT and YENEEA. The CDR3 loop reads CASSFRLADYNEQFF. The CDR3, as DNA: TGTGCCAGCAGCTTTCGACTAGCGGACTACAATGAGCAGTTCTTC.

CDR3 amino acids: CASSAGKYNEQFF. For the CDR3, the DNA is TGTGCCAGCAGCGCAGGAAAGTACAATGAGCAGTTCTTC. This sequence joins TRBV9 and TRBJ2-1, with D unresolved. CDR1 and CDR2 from the germline V gene are SGDLS and YYNGEE. The CDR3 consists of 13 residues. Trimming left V 3 bases short and J 4 bases short, with 8 bases between.